The source of this TCR beta chain is a study of response to subunit inactivated influenza vaccine. The study's findings and limits: The study's authors posited that every seasonal influenza vaccination enlists few new T cells.

TCRdb called the RT-PCR reads again in MiXCR, with one record for every CDR3 protein. This table has approximately 700,000 distinct CDR3 sequences, around 14% appearing once. Concerning this clonotype: What it binds is not known.

CDR1 and CDR2 (germline): SGHRS, YFSETQ. The trim removed 3 bases at V and 0 bases at J, leaving 11 bases unmatched. CDR3 length: 20 residues. The sequencing here drew on PBMCs from blood, taken roughly 12 days after vaccination. The rearrangement links TRBV5-1 to TRBJ2-6, with 11 bases identical to TRBD2. The TCR sequence derives from a man aged 50-59 years who received an inactivated influenza vaccine. The CDR3 spells CASSWIPGLAVISGANVLTF. CDR3 nucleotides: TGCGCCAGCAGCTGGATACCGGGACTAGCGGTAATCTCTGGGGCCAACGTCCTGACTTTC.